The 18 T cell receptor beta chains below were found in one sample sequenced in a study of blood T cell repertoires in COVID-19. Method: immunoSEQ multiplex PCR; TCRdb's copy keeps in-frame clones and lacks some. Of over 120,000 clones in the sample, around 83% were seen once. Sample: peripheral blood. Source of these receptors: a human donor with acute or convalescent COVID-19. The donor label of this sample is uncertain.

The CDR3 bases are TGTGCCAGCAGCTTGGCGGGGGGAGGACGAGAGACCCAGTACTTC. This translates into CASSLAGGGRETQYF. The chain couples TRBV5-6 to TRBJ2-5; 7 bases are a match to TRBD2. The CDR3 sequence is 15 residues long. V lost 0 bases, J lost 4 bases, and 6 bases stayed unmatched. Germline V lookup: CDR1 SGHDT, CDR2 YYEEEE.

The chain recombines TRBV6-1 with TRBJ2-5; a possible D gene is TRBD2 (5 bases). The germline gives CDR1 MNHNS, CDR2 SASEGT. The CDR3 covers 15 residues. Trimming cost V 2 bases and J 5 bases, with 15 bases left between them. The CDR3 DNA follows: TGTGCCAGCAGTGAACTGGCGACTATCTCCGAGACCCAGTACTTC. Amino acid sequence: CASSELATISETQYF.

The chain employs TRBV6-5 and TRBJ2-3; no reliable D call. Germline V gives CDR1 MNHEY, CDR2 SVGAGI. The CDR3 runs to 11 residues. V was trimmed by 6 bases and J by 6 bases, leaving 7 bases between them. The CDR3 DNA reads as TGTGCCAGCAGCTATCTTGATACGCAGTATTTT. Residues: CASSYLDTQYF.

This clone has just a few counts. CDR3 DNA: TGTGCCAGCAGTGCGACAGGCCGGTGGAATCAGCCCCAGCATTTT. Amino acid sequence: CASSATGRWNQPQHF. The chain recombines TRBV9 with TRBJ1-5, with D possibly being TRBD1 (6 bases). V was trimmed by 5 bases and J by 4 bases, leaving 16 bases between them. This CDR3 region has 15 residues. The germline V gene encodes CDR1 SGDLS and CDR2 YYNGEE.

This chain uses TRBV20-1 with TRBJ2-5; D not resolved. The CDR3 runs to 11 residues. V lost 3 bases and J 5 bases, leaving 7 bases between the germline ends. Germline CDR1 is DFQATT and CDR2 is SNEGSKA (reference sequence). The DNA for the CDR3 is TGCAGTGCTAGTTATGTGGAGACCCAGTACTTC. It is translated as CSASYVETQYF.

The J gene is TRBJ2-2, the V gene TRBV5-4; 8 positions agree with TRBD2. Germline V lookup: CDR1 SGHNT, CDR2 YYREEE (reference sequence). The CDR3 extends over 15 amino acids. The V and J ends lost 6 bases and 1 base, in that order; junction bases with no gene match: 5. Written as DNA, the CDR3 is TGTGCCAGCACCGGGGGGGGCCAGAACACCGGGGAGCTGTTTTTT. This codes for CASTGGGQNTGELFF.

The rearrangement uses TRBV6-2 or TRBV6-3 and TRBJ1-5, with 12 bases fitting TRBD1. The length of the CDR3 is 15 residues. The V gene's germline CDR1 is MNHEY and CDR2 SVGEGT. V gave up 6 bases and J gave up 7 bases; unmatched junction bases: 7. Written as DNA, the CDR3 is TGTGCCAGCAGCGGGACAGGGGGCTTAGGGCAGCCCCAGCATTTT. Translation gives CASSGTGGLGQPQHF.

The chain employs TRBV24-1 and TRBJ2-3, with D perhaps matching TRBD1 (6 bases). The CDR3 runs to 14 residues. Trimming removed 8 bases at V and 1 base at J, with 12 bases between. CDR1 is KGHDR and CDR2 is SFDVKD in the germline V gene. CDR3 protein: CATTGAGGTDTQYF. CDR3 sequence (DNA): TGTGCCACCACAGGGGCCGGGGGCACAGATACGCAGTATTTT.

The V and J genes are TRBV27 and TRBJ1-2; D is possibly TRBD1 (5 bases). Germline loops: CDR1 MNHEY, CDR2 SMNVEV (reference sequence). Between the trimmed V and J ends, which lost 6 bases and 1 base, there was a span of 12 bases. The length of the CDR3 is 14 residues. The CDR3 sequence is CASSDSFYNYGYTF. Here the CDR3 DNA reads TGTGCCAGCAGCGACAGTTTCTATAACTATGGCTACACCTTC.

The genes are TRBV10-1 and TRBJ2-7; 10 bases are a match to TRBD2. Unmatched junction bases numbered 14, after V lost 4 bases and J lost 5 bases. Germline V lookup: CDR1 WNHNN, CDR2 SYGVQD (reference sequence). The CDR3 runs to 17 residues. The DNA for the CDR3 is TGCGCCAGCAGTGTTCGCAGGGGGAAGCGGGAGGGTGACGAGCAGTACGTC. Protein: CASSVRRGKREGDEQYV.

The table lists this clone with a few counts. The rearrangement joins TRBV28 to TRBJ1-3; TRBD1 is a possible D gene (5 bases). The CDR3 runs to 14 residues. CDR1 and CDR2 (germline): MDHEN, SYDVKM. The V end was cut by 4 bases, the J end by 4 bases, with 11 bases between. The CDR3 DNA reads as TGTGCCAGCAGTTCAGGGCTGGGCGGAAACACCATATATTTT. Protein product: CASSSGLGGNTIYF.

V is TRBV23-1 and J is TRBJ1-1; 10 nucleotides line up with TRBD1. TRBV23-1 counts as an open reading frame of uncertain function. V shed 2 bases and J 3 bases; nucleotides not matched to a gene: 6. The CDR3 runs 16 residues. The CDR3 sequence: CASSQAYGQGDTEAFF. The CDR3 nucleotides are TGCGCCAGCAGTCAAGCCTACGGACAGGGGGACACTGAAGCTTTCTTT.

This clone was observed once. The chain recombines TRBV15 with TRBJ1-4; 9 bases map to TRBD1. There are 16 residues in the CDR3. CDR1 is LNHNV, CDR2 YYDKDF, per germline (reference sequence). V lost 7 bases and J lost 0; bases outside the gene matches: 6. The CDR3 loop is CATNKDRGSTNEKLFF. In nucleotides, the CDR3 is TGTGCCACCAATAAGGACAGGGGATCAACTAATGAAAAACTGTTTTTT.

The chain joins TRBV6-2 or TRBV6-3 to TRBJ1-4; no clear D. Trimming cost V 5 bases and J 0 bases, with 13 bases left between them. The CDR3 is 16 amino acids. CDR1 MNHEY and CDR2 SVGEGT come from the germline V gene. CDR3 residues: CASSTPPEATNEKLFF. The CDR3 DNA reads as TGTGCCAGCAGTACCCCCCCAGAAGCAACTAATGAAAAACTGTTTTTT.

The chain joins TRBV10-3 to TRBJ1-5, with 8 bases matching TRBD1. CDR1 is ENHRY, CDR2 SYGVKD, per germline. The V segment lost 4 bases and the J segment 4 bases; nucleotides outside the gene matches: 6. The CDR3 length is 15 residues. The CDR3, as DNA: TGTGCCATCAGTGTAGAACAGGGGGGGAATCAGCCCCAGCATTTT. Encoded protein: CAISVEQGGNQPQHF.

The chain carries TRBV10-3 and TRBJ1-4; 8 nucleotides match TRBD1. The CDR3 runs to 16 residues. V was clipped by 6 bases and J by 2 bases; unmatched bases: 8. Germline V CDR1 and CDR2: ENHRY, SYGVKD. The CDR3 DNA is TGTGCCATCAGCCCGGGACAGGTGGGGACTAATGAAAAACTGTTTTTT. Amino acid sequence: CAISPGQVGTNEKLFF.

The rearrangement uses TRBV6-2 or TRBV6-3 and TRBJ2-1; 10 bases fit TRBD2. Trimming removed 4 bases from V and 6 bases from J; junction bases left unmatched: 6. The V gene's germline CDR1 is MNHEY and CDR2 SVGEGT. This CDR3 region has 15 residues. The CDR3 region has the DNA TGTGCCAGCAGTTCTCTAGCGGGAGTACTCAATGAGCAGTTCTTC. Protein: CASSSLAGVLNEQFF.

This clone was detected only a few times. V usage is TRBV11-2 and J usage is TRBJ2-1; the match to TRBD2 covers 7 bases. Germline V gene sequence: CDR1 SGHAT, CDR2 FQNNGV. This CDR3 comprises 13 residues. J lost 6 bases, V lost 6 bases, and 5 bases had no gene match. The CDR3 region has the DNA TGTGCCAGCAGGACGACTAGCTCCAATGAGCAGTTCTTC. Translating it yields CASRTTSSNEQFF.